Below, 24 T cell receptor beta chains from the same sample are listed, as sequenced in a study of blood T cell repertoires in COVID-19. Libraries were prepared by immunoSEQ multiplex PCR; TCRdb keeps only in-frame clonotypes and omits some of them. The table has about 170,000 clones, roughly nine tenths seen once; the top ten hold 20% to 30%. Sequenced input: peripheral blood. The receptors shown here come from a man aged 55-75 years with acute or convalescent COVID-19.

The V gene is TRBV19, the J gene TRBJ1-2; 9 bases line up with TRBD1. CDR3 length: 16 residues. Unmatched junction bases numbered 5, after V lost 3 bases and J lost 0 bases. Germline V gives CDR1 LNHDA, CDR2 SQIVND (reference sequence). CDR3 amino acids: CASSIPDRGTNYGYTF. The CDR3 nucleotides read TGTGCCAGTAGTATCCCAGACAGGGGGACTAACTATGGCTACACCTTC.

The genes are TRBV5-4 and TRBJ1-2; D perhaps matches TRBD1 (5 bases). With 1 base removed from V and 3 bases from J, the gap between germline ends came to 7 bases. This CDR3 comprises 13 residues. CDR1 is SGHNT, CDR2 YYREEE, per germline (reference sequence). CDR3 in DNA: TGTGCCAGCAGCTTGAGCAGGGACTATGGCTACACCTTC. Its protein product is CASSLSRDYGYTF.

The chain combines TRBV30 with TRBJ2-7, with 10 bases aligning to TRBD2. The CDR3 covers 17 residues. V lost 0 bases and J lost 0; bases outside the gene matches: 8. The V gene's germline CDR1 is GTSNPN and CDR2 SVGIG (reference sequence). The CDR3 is CAWSVGRLAGVSYEQYF. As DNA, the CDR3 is TGTGCCTGGAGTGTAGGTCGGCTAGCGGGAGTCTCCTACGAGCAGTACTTC.

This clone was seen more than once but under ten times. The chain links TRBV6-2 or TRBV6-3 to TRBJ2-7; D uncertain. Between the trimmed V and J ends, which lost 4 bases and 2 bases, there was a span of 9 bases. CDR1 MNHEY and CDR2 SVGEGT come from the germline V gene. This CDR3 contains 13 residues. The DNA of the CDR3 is TGTGCCAGCAGTTTGCCGGGTCCCTACGAGCAGTACGTC. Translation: CASSLPGPYEQYV.

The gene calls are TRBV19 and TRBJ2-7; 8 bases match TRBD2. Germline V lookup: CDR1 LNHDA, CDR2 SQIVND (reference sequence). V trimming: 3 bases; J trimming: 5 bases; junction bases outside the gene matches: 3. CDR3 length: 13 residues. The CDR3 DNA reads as TGTGCCAGTAGTATCACCGGGGGGGACGAGCAGTACGTC. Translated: CASSITGGDEQYV.

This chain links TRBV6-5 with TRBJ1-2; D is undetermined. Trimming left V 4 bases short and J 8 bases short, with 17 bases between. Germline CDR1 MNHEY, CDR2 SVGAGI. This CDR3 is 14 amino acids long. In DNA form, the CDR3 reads TGTGCCAGCAGTTTCGTCAGTGGGCCTGGCGGCTACACCTTC. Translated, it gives CASSFVSGPGGYTF.

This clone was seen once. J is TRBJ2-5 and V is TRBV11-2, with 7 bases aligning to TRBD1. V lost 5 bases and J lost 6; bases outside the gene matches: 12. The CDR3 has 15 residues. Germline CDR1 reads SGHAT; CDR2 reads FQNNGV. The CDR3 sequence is CASSTLDRTEKTQYF. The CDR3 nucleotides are TGTGCCAGCAGCACACTGGACAGGACCGAAAAGACCCAGTACTTC.

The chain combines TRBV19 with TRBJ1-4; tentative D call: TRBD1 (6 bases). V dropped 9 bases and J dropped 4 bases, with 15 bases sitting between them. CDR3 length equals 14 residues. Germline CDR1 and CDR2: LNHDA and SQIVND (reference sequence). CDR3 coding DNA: TGTGCCAGCCAGGCTCGGACAGATAATGAAAAACTGTTTTTT. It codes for CASQARTDNEKLFF.

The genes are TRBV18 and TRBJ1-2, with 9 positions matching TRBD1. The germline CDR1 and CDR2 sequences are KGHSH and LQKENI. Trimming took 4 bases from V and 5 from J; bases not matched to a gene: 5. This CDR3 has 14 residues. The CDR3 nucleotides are TGTGCCAGCTCACTGGGACAGGGCGGGTATGGCTACACCTTC. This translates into CASSLGQGGYGYTF. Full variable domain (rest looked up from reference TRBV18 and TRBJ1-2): NAGVMQNPRHLVRRRGQEARLRCSPMKGHSHVYWYRQLPEEGLKFMVYLQKENIIDESGMPKERFSAEFPKEGPSILRIQQVVRGDSAAYFCASSLGQGGYGYTFGSGTRLTVV.

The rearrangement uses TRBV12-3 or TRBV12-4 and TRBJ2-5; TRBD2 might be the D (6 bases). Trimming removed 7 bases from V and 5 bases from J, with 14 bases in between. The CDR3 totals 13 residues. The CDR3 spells CASTGTAAETQYF. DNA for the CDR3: TGTGCCAGCACCGGGACTGCTGCGGAGACCCAGTACTTC.

CDR3 loop: CASSPTGYYGYTF. Written as DNA, the CDR3 is TGTGCCAGCAGCCCGACAGGGTACTATGGCTACACCTTC. The chain recombines TRBV14 with TRBJ1-2, with TRBD1 matching over 7 bases. This CDR3 region has 13 residues. V lost 4 bases to trimming and J lost 3 bases; unmatched junction nucleotides: 2. Per the germline V gene, CDR1 is SGHDN and CDR2 is FVKESK.

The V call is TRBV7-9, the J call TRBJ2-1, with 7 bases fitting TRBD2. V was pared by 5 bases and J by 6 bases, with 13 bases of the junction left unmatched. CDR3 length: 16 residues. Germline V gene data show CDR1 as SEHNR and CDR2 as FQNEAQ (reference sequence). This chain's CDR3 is CASSRRLALAINEQFF. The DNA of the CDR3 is TGTGCCAGCAGCAGAAGACTAGCCCTAGCCATCAATGAGCAGTTCTTC. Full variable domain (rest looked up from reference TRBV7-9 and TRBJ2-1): DTGVSQNPRHKITKRGQNVTFRCDPISEHNRLYWYRQTLGQGPEFLTYFQNEAQLEKSRLLSDRFSAERPKGSFSTLEIQRTEQGDSAMYLCASSRRLALAINEQFFGPGTRLTVL.

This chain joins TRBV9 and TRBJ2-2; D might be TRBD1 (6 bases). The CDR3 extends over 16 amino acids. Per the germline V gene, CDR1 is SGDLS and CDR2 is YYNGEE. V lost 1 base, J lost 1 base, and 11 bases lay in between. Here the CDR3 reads CASSVLQGLNTGELFF. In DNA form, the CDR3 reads TGTGCCAGCAGCGTATTACAGGGCTTGAACACCGGGGAGCTGTTTTTT.

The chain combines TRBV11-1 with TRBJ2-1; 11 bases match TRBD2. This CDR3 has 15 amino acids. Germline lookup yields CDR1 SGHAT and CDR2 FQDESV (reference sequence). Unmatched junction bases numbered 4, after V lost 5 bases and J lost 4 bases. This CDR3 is CASSQRLAGYNEQFF. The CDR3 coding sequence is TGTGCCAGCAGCCAAAGACTAGCGGGGTACAATGAGCAGTTCTTC.

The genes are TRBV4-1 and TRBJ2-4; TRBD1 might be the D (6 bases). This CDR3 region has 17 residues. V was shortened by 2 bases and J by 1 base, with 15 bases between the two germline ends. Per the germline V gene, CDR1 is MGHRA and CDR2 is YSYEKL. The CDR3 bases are TGCGCCAGCAGCCAAATCAGGGCAGGGGTGGCCAAAAACATTCAGTACTTC. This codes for CASSQIRAGVAKNIQYF.

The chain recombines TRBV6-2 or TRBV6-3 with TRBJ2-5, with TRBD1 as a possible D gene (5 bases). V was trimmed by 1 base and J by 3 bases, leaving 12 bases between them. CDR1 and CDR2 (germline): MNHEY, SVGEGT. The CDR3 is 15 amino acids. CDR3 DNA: TGTGCCAGCAGTTACTATCAGGGTTCGGAAGAGACCCAGTACTTC. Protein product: CASSYYQGSEETQYF.

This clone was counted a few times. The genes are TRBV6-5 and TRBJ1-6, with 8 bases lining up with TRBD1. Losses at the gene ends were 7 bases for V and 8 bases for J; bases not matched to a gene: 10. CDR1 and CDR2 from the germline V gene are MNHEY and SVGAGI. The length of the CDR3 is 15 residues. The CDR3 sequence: CASTPRDRTDSPLHF. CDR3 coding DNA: TGTGCCAGCACCCCACGGGACAGGACAGATTCACCCCTCCACTTT.

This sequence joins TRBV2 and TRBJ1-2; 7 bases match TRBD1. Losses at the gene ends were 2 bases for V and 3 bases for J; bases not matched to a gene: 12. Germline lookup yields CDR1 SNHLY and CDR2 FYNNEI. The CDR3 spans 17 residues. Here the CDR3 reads CASSESVAGQFYYGYTF. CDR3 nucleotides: TGTGCCAGCAGTGAAAGTGTCGCGGGACAGTTTTACTATGGCTACACCTTC.

The CDR3 region has the DNA TGTGCCAGCAGCCAGGTGGAGGTAGCGAACACTGAAGCTTTCTTT. It specifies CASSQVEVANTEAFF. The chain combines TRBV14 with TRBJ1-1; the D is unclear. Germline CDR1 and CDR2: SGHDN and FVKESK. The CDR3 is 15 amino acids. Trimming left V 3 bases short and J 1 base short, with 12 bases between.

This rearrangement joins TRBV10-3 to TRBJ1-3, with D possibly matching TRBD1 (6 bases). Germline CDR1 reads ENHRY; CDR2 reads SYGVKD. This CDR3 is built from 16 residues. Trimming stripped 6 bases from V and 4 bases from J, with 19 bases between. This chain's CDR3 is CAIRTSAQGKGNTIYF. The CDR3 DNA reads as TGTGCCATCAGGACGTCGGCACAGGGCAAAGGAAACACCATATATTTT.

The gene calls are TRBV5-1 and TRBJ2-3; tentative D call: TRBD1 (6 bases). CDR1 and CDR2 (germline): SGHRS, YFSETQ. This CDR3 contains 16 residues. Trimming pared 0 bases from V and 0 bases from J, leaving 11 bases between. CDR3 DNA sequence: TGCGCCAGCAGCTTGGGGACAGCCACTAGCACAGATACGCAGTATTTT. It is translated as CASSLGTATSTDTQYF.

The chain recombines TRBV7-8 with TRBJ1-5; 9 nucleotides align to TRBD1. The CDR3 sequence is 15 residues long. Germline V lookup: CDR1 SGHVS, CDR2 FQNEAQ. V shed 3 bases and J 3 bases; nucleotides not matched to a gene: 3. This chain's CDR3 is CASSLDRGYNQPQHF. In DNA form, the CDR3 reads TGTGCCAGCAGCTTGGACAGGGGATACAATCAGCCCCAGCATTTT. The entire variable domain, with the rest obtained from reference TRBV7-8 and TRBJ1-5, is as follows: GAGVSQSPRYKVAKRGQDVALRCDPISGHVSLFWYQQALGQGPEFLTYFQNEAQLDKSGLPSDRFFAERPEGSVSTLKIQRTQQEDSAVYLCASSLDRGYNQPQHFGDGTRLSIL.

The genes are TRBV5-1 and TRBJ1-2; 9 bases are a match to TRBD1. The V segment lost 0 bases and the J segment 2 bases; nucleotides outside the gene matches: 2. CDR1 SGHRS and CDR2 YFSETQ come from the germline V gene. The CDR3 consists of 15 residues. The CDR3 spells CASSLGGQGNYGYTF. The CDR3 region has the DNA TGCGCCAGCAGCTTGGGGGGACAGGGAAACTATGGCTACACCTTC.

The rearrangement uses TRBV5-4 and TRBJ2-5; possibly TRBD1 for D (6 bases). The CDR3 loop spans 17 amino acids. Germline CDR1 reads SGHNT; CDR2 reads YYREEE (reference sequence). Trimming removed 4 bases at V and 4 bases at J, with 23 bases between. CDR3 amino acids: CASSPTPLQGWGETQYF. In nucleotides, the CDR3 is TGTGCCAGCAGCCCGACCCCCCTACAGGGCTGGGGAGAGACCCAGTACTTC.